The 21 T cell receptor beta chains reported below all come from one sample, sequenced in a study of shared clonotypes between healthy human individuals. Libraries were prepared by immunoSEQ multiplex PCR; TCRdb keeps only in-frame clonotypes and omits some of them. The repertoire has 2 million to 2.5 million clones, roughly 95% of them found once; the top ten carry 0.1% to 0.15%. Sequenced material: naive CD4+ T cells sorted from blood. As to subset: CD45RA+ positively selected. The origin of the receptors is a man aged 18 to 30 in good health.

This clone appeared once. The chain couples TRBV30 to TRBJ1-6; D not certain. This CDR3 is built from 18 residues. Germline loops: CDR1 GTSNPN, CDR2 SVGIG (reference sequence). V lost 1 base and J lost 0, with 16 bases in between. CDR3 nucleotide sequence: TGTGCCTGGAGTGGTGACAAGATTCCAAGCTCCTATAATTCACCCCTCCACTTT. Its translation is CAWSGDKIPSSYNSPLHF.

This clone was observed a handful of times. This chain links TRBV28 with TRBJ1-5; D uncertain. CDR1 is MDHEN and CDR2 is SYDVKM in the germline V gene. This CDR3 spans 13 amino acids. Trimming cost V 5 bases and J 6 bases, with 11 bases left between them. CDR3 amino acids: CASSPLTVQPQHF. The CDR3 DNA reads as TGTGCCAGCAGTCCGTTAACGGTTCAGCCCCAGCATTTT. Using reference TRBV28 and TRBJ1-5 for the parts outside the CDR3, the full variable domain is DVKVTQSSRYLVKRTGEKVFLECVQDMDHENMFWYRQDPGLGLRLIYFSYDVKMKEKGDIPEGYSVSREKKERFSLILESASTNQTSMYLCASSPLTVQPQHFGDGTRLSIL.

This clone showed up just a few times. This chain connects TRBV18 to TRBJ2-5; TRBD1 matches 7 bases. CDR1 and CDR2 (germline): KGHSH, LQKENI. J lost 7 bases, V lost 3 bases, and 5 bases had no gene match. The CDR3 length is 13 residues. CDR3 in amino acids: CASSPGQQGTQYF. The CDR3 coding sequence is TGTGCCAGCTCACCGGGACAGCAGGGGACCCAGTACTTC.

The rearrangement links TRBV6-1 to TRBJ1-3; D perhaps matches TRBD1 (6 bases). This CDR3 comprises 15 residues. Trimming shortened V by 4 bases and J by 0 bases, and 10 bases separated the two germline ends. Germline V gene data show CDR1 as MNHNS and CDR2 as SASEGT. CDR3 nucleotides: TGTGCCAGCAGTGTGACAGGCACCTCTGGAAACACCATATATTTT. This sequence encodes CASSVTGTSGNTIYF.

This chain joins TRBV30 and TRBJ1-1; a weak D match, TRBD1 (6 bases). Germline lookup yields CDR1 GTSNPN and CDR2 SVGIG (reference sequence). The CDR3 length is 15 residues. Trimming took off 2 bases at V and 5 bases at J, with 18 bases between the two ends. CDR3 nucleotide sequence: TGTGCCTGGAGTCCCCTGGGGGGGGCGCGTACTGAAGCTTTCTTT. Its protein is CAWSPLGGARTEAFF.

Comment on this clone: Other DNA sequences of this sample code for an identical CDR3. The CDR3 loop is CASSLGDRDQETQYF. The DNA of the CDR3 is TGCGCCAGCAGCTTGGGGGACAGGGACCAAGAGACCCAGTACTTC. V is TRBV5-1 and J is TRBJ2-5, with TRBD1 matching 9 bases. Germline lookup yields CDR1 SGHRS and CDR2 YFSETQ. The CDR3 consists of 15 residues. The trim removed 0 bases at V and 0 bases at J, leaving 0 bases unmatched.

The chain joins TRBV6-6 to TRBJ2-5; 7 bases are shared with TRBD1. The CDR3 extends over 15 amino acids. CDR1 and CDR2 (germline): MNHNY, SVGAGI (reference sequence). After removal of 4 bases from V and 2 bases from J, the junction contained 7 bases not matched to a gene. The CDR3 loop is CASSFKTGQQETQYF. As DNA, the CDR3 is TGTGCCAGCAGTTTCAAGACAGGGCAACAAGAGACCCAGTACTTC.

The genes are TRBV6-5 and TRBJ1-6; no clear D. Germline values: CDR1 MNHEY, CDR2 SVGAGI. The CDR3 has 14 amino acids. V was clipped by 5 bases and J by 7 bases, with 12 bases between them. The CDR3 coding sequence is TGTGCCAGCAGTGAGGGTTACCAGAATTCACCCCTCCACTTT. Its protein product is CASSEGYQNSPLHF.

In its sample, this clone was seen a few times. This chain connects TRBV6-1 to TRBJ1-2; 7 bases are shared with TRBD1. The CDR3 contains 16 residues. J lost 8 bases, V lost 2 bases, and 14 bases had no gene match. Germline lookup yields CDR1 MNHNS and CDR2 SASEGT. The CDR3 loop is CASSEIGTVGGSGYTF. The CDR3 DNA sequence: TGTGCCAGCAGTGAAATCGGGACAGTAGGCGGCTCCGGCTACACCTTC.

The rearrangement joins TRBV7-6 to TRBJ1-1; 7 nucleotides agree with TRBD1. J was trimmed by 5 bases and V by 6 bases; bases with no gene match: 6. CDR3 length equals 13 residues. The germline CDR1 and CDR2 sequences are SGHVS and FNYEAQ. CDR3 DNA: TGTGCCAGCAGTCTTGACAGGGTAACTGAAGCTTTCTTT. Translation gives CASSLDRVTEAFF.

This clone appeared a single time. CDR3 sequence (DNA): TGCGCCAGCAGCTTATGGCTTGGGGCTAACAATGAGCAGTTCTTC. Its translation is CASSLWLGANNEQFF. V gene TRBV5-1 combines with J gene TRBJ2-1; D may be TRBD1 (5 bases). Germline V lookup: CDR1 SGHRS, CDR2 YFSETQ. V gave up 2 bases and J gave up 5 bases, with 14 bases separating them. The CDR3 sequence is 15 residues long.

J is TRBJ2-6 and V is TRBV10-3; D remains unclear. The CDR3 length is 13 residues. Germline CDR1 reads ENHRY; CDR2 reads SYGVKD. Trimming left V 10 bases short and J 2 bases short, with 9 bases between. The CDR3, as DNA: TGTGCCACCGCGATCCCTGGGGCCAACGTCCTGACTTTC. Protein sequence: CATAIPGANVLTF.

Only one count was recorded for this clone. The V gene is TRBV6-5, the J gene TRBJ2-5, with D uncertain. The end of the DNA fits TRBJ2-7 better, so the J call may be wrong. Germline V gene data show CDR1 as MNHEY and CDR2 as SVGAGI. The CDR3 covers 14 residues. CDR3 in DNA: TGTGCCAGCAGTTACTCGGCTAGGATCTACGAGCAGTACTTC. Residues: CASSYSARIYEQYF.

The V and J genes are TRBV6-1 and TRBJ2-6; 7 bases align to TRBD2. The V gene end was trimmed by 2 bases and the J gene end by 0 bases; junction bases not matched to a gene: 13. The CDR3 sequence is 20 residues long. Germline CDR1 and CDR2: MNHNS and SASEGT. CDR3 loop: CASSESSPWRGNSGANVLTF. CDR3 nucleotide sequence: TGTGCCAGCAGTGAATCCTCCCCATGGCGGGGGAACTCTGGGGCCAACGTCCTGACTTTC.

The J gene is TRBJ2-7, the V gene TRBV29-1; 8 nucleotides align to TRBD1. The V segment lost 6 bases and the J segment 4 bases; nucleotides outside the gene matches: 8. The germline CDR1 and CDR2 sequences are SQVTM and ANQGSEA. This CDR3 is 13 amino acids long. The CDR3, as DNA: TGCAGCGTGGGCAGGGGGCACGGGTACGAGCAGTACTTC. Protein sequence: CSVGRGHGYEQYF.

This clone is a singleton in its sample. The CDR3 nucleotides are TGTGCCAGCAGCGTAGCTAGAAGTAGGAACGGTGAGCAGTTCTTC. It translates to CASSVARSRNGEQFF. This chain joins TRBV9 and TRBJ2-1; D ambiguous. Trimming pared 0 bases from V and 9 bases from J, leaving 16 bases between. CDR1 SGDLS and CDR2 YYNGEE come from the germline V gene. The CDR3 is 15 amino acids.

This clone appeared a few times. The J gene is TRBJ2-5, the V gene TRBV10-3; 9 nucleotides align to TRBD2. This CDR3 is 14 amino acids long. CDR1 ENHRY and CDR2 SYGVKD come from the germline V gene. The V segment lost 6 bases and the J segment 4 bases; nucleotides outside the gene matches: 6. The CDR3 region has the DNA TGTGCCATCAGGGGGACTAGCTCGTTAGAGACCCAGTACTTC. It encodes CAIRGTSSLETQYF.

The chain links TRBV23-1 to TRBJ1-1; a weak D match, TRBD1 (6 bases). TRBV23-1 is reported as an ORF; its role is uncertain. The CDR3 runs to 16 residues. With 7 bases removed from V and 0 bases from J, the gap between germline ends came to 18 bases. The CDR3 region has the DNA TGCGCCAGCATGTCCAGGGGTACGAGGATGAACACTGAAGCTTTCTTT. Translation: CASMSRGTRMNTEAFF.

V is TRBV2 and J is TRBJ2-2, with D possibly being TRBD2 (6 bases). The CDR3 contains 15 residues. The germline gives CDR1 SNHLY, CDR2 FYNNEI. Trimming left V 5 bases short and J 2 bases short, with 12 bases between. This CDR3 is CASSWSSVNTGELFF. The CDR3 DNA reads TGTGCCAGCAGTTGGTCTAGCGTAAACACCGGGGAGCTGTTTTTT. The entire variable domain, with the rest obtained from reference TRBV2 and TRBJ2-2, is as follows: EPEVTQTPSHQVTQMGQEVILRCVPISNHLYFYWYRQILGQKVEFLVSFYNNEISEKSEIFDDQFSVERPDGSNFTLKIRSTKLEDSAMYFCASSWSSVNTGELFFGEGSRLTVL.

This chain links TRBV10-1 with TRBJ1-1, with unresolved D. The CDR3 is 13 amino acids. Germline CDR1 and CDR2: WNHNN and SYGVQD (reference sequence). Trimming took 2 bases from V and 0 from J, leaving 4 bases between them. The CDR3 DNA reads TGCGCCAGCAGTGAGAGAGTGAACACTGAAGCTTTCTTT. Translation: CASSERVNTEAFF.

The chain recombines TRBV28 with TRBJ2-7; D possibly matches TRBD1 or TRBD2 (5 bases each). V was trimmed by 2 bases and J by 2 bases, leaving 10 bases between them. Germline lookup yields CDR1 MDHEN and CDR2 SYDVKM. This CDR3 comprises 14 residues. CDR3 loop: CASSLTGPAYEQYF. For the CDR3, the DNA is TGTGCCAGCAGTTTAACGGGACCTGCCTACGAGCAGTACTTC.